The 10 T cell receptor beta chains reported below all come from one sample, sequenced in a study of control samples from healthy donors and cancer patients. This table comes from immunoSEQ multiplex PCR, and its TCRdb copy is limited to in-frame clones, with some not included. The table records around 30,000 clones, about 93% of them present only once. The sequencing sample was made of PBMCs. The receptor set was obtained from a man aged 40-49 years with colorectal cancer.

This rearrangement joins TRBV7-3 to TRBJ1-2, with D hard to call. V was clipped by 2 bases and J by 8 bases, with 15 bases between them. This CDR3 is 14 amino acids long. Looked up from germline, CDR1 is SGHTA and CDR2 is FQGTGA. The CDR3 DNA is TGTGCCAGCAGCTTAGGGATTGGGTGGCGGGGCTACACCTTC. Encoded protein: CASSLGIGWRGYTF.

The gene calls are TRBV19 and TRBJ2-2; maybe TRBD2 (6 bases). This CDR3 spans 16 amino acids. With 6 bases removed from V and 6 bases from J, the gap between germline ends came to 20 bases. The germline gives CDR1 LNHDA, CDR2 SQIVND (reference sequence). The CDR3 is CASSQPAGFNAGELFF. In nucleotides, the CDR3 is TGTGCCAGTAGCCAACCGGCGGGGTTTAACGCCGGGGAGCTGTTTTTT.

The chain is built from TRBV6-5 and TRBJ1-1, with D maybe TRBD1 (5 bases). Germline values: CDR1 MNHEY, CDR2 SVGAGI. CDR3 length: 11 amino acids. Trimming pared 11 bases from V and 1 base from J, leaving 8 bases between. DNA for the CDR3: TGTGCCGTTAGGGGGAACACTGAAGCTTTCTTT. Encoded protein: CAVRGNTEAFF.

J is TRBJ2-3 and V is TRBV5-1; perhaps TRBD2 as D (6 bases). Germline CDR1 and CDR2: SGHRS and YFSETQ. This CDR3 has 14 residues. V lost 4 bases and J 0 bases, leaving 9 bases between the germline ends. Here the CDR3 reads CASSPGTSTDTQYF. Written as DNA, the CDR3 is TGCGCCAGCAGCCCGGGGACTAGCACAGATACGCAGTATTTT.

This clone was seen only once. This chain connects TRBV5-1 to TRBJ1-6, with D unresolved. CDR1 and CDR2 from the germline V gene are SGHRS and YFSETQ. V was pared by 4 bases and J by 7 bases, with 9 bases between. CDR3 length equals 13 residues. CDR3 amino acids: CASSLDGNSPLHF. The CDR3 DNA is TGCGCCAGCAGCCTGGACGGGAATTCACCCCTCCACTTT.

This sequence joins TRBV6-2 or TRBV6-3 and TRBJ2-3; possibly TRBD2 for D (5 bases). There are 17 residues in the CDR3. Germline V gives CDR1 MNHEY, CDR2 SVGEGT. Trimming left V 5 bases short and J 4 bases short, with 22 bases between. As DNA, the CDR3 is TGTGCCAGCAGTACACCATCGGGAAGGGTAGCCCCAGATACGCAGTATTTT. Protein product: CASSTPSGRVAPDTQYF.

The chain joins TRBV5-6 to TRBJ2-2, with D perhaps matching TRBD1 (6 bases). Germline V lookup: CDR1 SGHDT, CDR2 YYEEEE. CDR3 length equals 15 residues. V shed 6 bases and J shed 4 bases, with 16 bases lying between them. CDR3 nucleotides: TGTGCCAGCAATCCCACCACAGGGACCACCGGGGAGCTGTTTTTT. It codes for CASNPTTGTTGELFF.

This clone occurred once. The J gene is TRBJ1-1, the V gene TRBV30; D is ambiguous. Trimming shortened V by 0 bases and J by 8 bases, and 16 bases separated the two germline ends. CDR3 length: 14 amino acids. Germline V gene lookup returns CDR1 GTSNPN and CDR2 SVGIG (reference sequence). CDR3 nucleotide sequence: TGTGCCTGGAGTGTACAAGTGGTCAAGCCCGAAGCTTTCTTT. Its translation: CAWSVQVVKPEAFF.

This chain links TRBV7-3 with TRBJ1-1; D is uncertain. Germline CDR1 and CDR2: SGHTA and FQGTGA. This CDR3 is 14 amino acids long. Trimming pared 2 bases from V and 1 base from J, leaving 8 bases between. The DNA of the CDR3 is TGTGCCAGCAGCTTATCGCTGGGGAACACTGAAGCTTTCTTT. This codes for CASSLSLGNTEAFF.

The chain joins TRBV6-5 to TRBJ1-2; 9 bases align to TRBD1. From germline, CDR1 is MNHEY and CDR2 SVGAGI. There are 14 residues in the CDR3. The J segment lost 7 bases and the V segment lost 6 bases, leaving 9 bases of the junction unmatched. CDR3 sequence: CASRAGQGSIGYTF. CDR3 bases: TGTGCCAGCAGGGCGGGACAGGGAAGTATTGGCTACACCTTC.